This T cell receptor beta chain was observed in a study of radiation and T cells in renal cell carcinoma. General study results and limits: Intratumoral heterogeneity was not captured in these approximately 1 g regions.

Trimming took 0 bases from V and 5 from J, leaving 7 bases between them. The CDR3 covers 13 residues. Germline lookup yields CDR1 ENHRY and CDR2 SYGVKD. Documented treatment: treatment-naive control, cytoreductive nephrectomy. Control tumors came from treatment-naive patients without prior radiation. As to this clone: Its cognate antigen is unknown.

Using immunoSEQ multiplex PCR, the repertoire was profiled, and TCRdb retains in-frame clones only, with some absent. The sample includes 14,000 or so clones, just over 55% of them seen just once. Specimen: tumor tissue, collected from a patient whose treatment was nephrectomy without radiotherapy. This clonotype was sampled from a man in his fifties or sixties with renal cell carcinoma. The chain couples TRBV10-3 to TRBJ1-2; no definite D call. CDR3 residues: CAISESERYGYTF. Written as DNA, the CDR3 is TGTGCCATCAGTGAGTCAGAACGTTATGGCTACACCTTC.